The rows below give T cell receptor beta chains drawn from one sample of a study of identical twins. TCRdb analysed the 5' RACE reads with MiXCR anew, one entry per CDR3 protein. The sample records 470,000 or so distinct CDR3 sequences, 20% to 25% being singletons. These same records also appear under a second study, on T cells expressing NK-cell markers.

Sequenced sample: CD4+ T cells sorted from blood. All receptors come from a woman aged 18-30 years in good health. Both conserved end residues are part of each CDR3. A D gene is named only where the DNA matches it firmly. The size field is filled for only some rows; it gives once, few, many or a size class.

CDR3nt: TGTGCCAGCCTCTTGCCGGGAACTGGAAACACCATATATTTT; CDR3aa: CASLLPGTGNTIYF; j_gene: TRBJ1-3; abundance: few; d_gene: -; v_gene: TRBV12-3/TRBV12-4
CDR3nt: TGCAGCGTTGGACAGGACTTCTCCTACGAGCAGTACTTC; CDR3aa: CSVGQDFSYEQYF; j_gene: TRBJ2-7; abundance: -; d_gene: -; v_gene: TRBV29-1
CDR3nt: TGTGCCAGCAGGGCGACAGGGGGTGGCACTGAAGCTTTCTTT; CDR3aa: CASRATGGGTEAFF; j_gene: TRBJ1-1; abundance: few; d_gene: TRBD1; v_gene: TRBV2
CDR3nt: TGCAGTGCTAGCCTGTCCGGTACTGAAGCTTTCTTT; CDR3aa: CSASLSGTEAFF; j_gene: TRBJ1-1; abundance: -; d_gene: -; v_gene: TRBV20-1
CDR3nt: TGTGCCAGCACCTCCGGGACAGCCGGTAGAGATACGCAGTATTTT; CDR3aa: CASTSGTAGRDTQYF; j_gene: TRBJ2-3; abundance: -; d_gene: TRBD1; v_gene: TRBV27
CDR3nt: TGCAGTGCCTTCTGGGATACGCAGTATTTT; CDR3aa: CSAFWDTQYF; j_gene: TRBJ2-3; abundance: -; d_gene: -; v_gene: TRBV20-1
CDR3nt: TGTGCCAGCAGAGTAGACGGATACACTGAAGCTTTCTTT; CDR3aa: CASRVDGYTEAFF; j_gene: TRBJ1-1; abundance: few; d_gene: -; v_gene: TRBV6-1
CDR3nt: TGTGCCATCTCAGGGGGAACTGAAGCTTTCTTT; CDR3aa: CAISGGTEAFF; j_gene: TRBJ1-1; abundance: -; d_gene: TRBD1; v_gene: TRBV10-3
CDR3nt: TGCAGTGCTAGAGCCCAAGACAGGGCGAGGGCCAAAAACATTCAGTACTTC; CDR3aa: CSARAQDRARAKNIQYF; j_gene: TRBJ2-4; abundance: few; d_gene: TRBD1; v_gene: TRBV20-1
CDR3nt: TGCAGTGCCCCCGGGGGGGCGGGGACTGAAGCTTTCTTT; CDR3aa: CSAPGGAGTEAFF; j_gene: TRBJ1-1; abundance: -; d_gene: -; v_gene: TRBV20-1
CDR3nt: TGCGCCAGCAGCTCATTTGCGCAGGCGCGGGAGACCCAGTACTTC; CDR3aa: CASSSFAQARETQYF; j_gene: TRBJ2-5; abundance: few; d_gene: -; v_gene: TRBV5-1
CDR3nt: TGCAGTGCTAGAGTTGCTAGCGGGGCCAAAAACATTCAGTACTTC; CDR3aa: CSARVASGAKNIQYF; j_gene: TRBJ2-4; abundance: few; d_gene: TRBD2; v_gene: TRBV20-1
CDR3nt: TGTGCCAGCAGCCCCCGACTGCTTTTCTCTGGGGCCAACGTCCTGACTTTC; CDR3aa: CASSPRLLFSGANVLTF; j_gene: TRBJ2-6; abundance: -; d_gene: -; v_gene: TRBV6-2/TRBV6-3
CDR3nt: TGTGCCAGCAGCTTATCAATTTTAGAGGCAGATTGCTACGAGCAGTACTTC; CDR3aa: CASSLSILEADCYEQYF; j_gene: TRBJ2-7; abundance: -; d_gene: -; v_gene: TRBV7-4
CDR3nt: TGTGCCAGCTCACCAAGCGGCCGGACAGATTCACCCCTCCACTTT; CDR3aa: CASSPSGRTDSPLHF; j_gene: TRBJ1-6; abundance: few; d_gene: -; v_gene: TRBV18
CDR3nt: TGTGCCAGCAGCCCGTGGACAGGTTATAGTTCACCCCTCCACTTT; CDR3aa: CASSPWTGYSSPLHF; j_gene: TRBJ1-6; abundance: -; d_gene: TRBD1; v_gene: TRBV7-9
CDR3nt: TGTGCCAGCAGTTTTTCTGGGTCTATTAGAAACACCGGGGAGCTGTTTTTT; CDR3aa: CASSFSGSIRNTGELFF; j_gene: TRBJ2-2; abundance: few; d_gene: -; v_gene: TRBV12-3/TRBV12-4
CDR3nt: TGTGCCAGCTCAGTACAGGGGGCGGCCTACAATGAGCAGTTCTTC; CDR3aa: CASSVQGAAYNEQFF; j_gene: TRBJ2-1; abundance: -; d_gene: TRBD1; v_gene: TRBV18
CDR3nt: TGCGCCAGCAGCTTTCGATCGCAGGGACAACTAGCCAAAAACATTCAGTACTTC; CDR3aa: CASSFRSQGQLAKNIQYF; j_gene: TRBJ2-4; abundance: -; d_gene: -; v_gene: TRBV5-1
CDR3nt: TGTGCCAGCAGCTTGGATATTCAGGGGACTGAAGCTTTCTTT; CDR3aa: CASSLDIQGTEAFF; j_gene: TRBJ1-1; abundance: few; d_gene: -; v_gene: TRBV5-5